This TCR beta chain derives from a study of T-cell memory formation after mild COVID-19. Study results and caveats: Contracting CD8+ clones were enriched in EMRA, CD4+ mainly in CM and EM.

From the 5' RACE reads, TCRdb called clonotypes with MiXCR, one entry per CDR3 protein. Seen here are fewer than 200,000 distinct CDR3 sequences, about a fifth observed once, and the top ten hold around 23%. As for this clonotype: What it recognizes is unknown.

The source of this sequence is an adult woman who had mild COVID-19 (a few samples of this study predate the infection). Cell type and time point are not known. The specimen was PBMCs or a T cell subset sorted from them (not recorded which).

CDR3 sequence: CASSLVAQGDMNTEAFF. The CDR3 region has the DNA TGTGCCAGCAGCTTGGTGGCGCAGGGGGACATGAACACTGAAGCTTTCTTT. J is TRBJ1-1 and V is TRBV5-6, with 7 bases that match TRBD1. CDR3 size: 17 residues. V gave up 0 bases and J gave up 0 bases; unmatched junction bases: 8. Germline values: CDR1 SGHDT, CDR2 YYEEEE.